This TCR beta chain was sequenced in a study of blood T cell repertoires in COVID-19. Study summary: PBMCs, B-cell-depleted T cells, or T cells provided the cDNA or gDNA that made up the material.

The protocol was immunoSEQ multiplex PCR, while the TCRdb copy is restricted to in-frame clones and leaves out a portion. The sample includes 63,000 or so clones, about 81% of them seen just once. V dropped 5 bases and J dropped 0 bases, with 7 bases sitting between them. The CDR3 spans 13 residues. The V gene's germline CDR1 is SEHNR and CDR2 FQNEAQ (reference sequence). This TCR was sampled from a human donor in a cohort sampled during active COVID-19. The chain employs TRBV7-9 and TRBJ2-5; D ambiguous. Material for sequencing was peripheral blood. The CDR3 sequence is CASSRRDQETQYF. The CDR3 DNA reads TGTGCCAGCAGCCGCCGGGACCAAGAGACCCAGTACTTC.